This T cell receptor (beta chain) appears in the sequencing data of a study of CD8 T cells in Susac syndrome. The V gene's germline CDR1 is MNHNS and CDR2 SASEGT. The CDR3 extends over 17 amino acids. V gave up 10 bases and J gave up 6 bases; unmatched junction bases: 16. After extraction with the RNeasy kit, roughly 0.45 to 1 ug of the RNA was reverse transcribed using random hexamers. TCRdb used MiXCR to reprocess the immunoSEQ multiplex PCR reads, holding one entry per CDR3 protein. This table holds around 79,000 distinct CDR3 sequences, roughly 95% found once. The chain combines TRBV6-1 with TRBJ2-2, with TRBD2 matching 11 bases. Material: CD8+ T cells from PBMCs. This clonotype originated in a human donor with Susac syndrome. The CDR3 DNA reads TGTGCCACCCACGGGGGGAATAGCGGGGGGGCCCCCGGGGAGCTGTTTTTT. Translating it yields CATHGGNSGGAPGELFF.